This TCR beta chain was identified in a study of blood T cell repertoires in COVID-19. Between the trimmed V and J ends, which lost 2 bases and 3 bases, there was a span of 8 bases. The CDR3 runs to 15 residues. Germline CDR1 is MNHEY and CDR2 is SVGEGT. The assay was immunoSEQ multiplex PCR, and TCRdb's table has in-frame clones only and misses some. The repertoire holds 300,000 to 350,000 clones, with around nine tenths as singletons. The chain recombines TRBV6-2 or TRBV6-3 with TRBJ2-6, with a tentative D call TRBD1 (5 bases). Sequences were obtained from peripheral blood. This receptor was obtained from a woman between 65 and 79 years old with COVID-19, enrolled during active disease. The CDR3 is CASSYRGFGANVLTF. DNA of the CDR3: TGTGCCAGCAGTTACAGGGGTTTTGGGGCCAACGTCCTGACTTTC.